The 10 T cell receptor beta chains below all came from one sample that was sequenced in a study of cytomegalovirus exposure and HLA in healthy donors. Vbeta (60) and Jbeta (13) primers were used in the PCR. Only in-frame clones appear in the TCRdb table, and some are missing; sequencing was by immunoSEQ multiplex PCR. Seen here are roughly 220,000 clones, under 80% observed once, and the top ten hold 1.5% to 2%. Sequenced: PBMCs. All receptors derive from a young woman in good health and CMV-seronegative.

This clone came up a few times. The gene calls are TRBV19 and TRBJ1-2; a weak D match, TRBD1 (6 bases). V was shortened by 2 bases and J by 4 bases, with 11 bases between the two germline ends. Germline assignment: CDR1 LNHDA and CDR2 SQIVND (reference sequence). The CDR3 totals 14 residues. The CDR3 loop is CASSISGAGYGYTF. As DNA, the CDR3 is TGTGCCAGTAGTATATCAGGGGCCGGCTATGGCTACACCTTC.

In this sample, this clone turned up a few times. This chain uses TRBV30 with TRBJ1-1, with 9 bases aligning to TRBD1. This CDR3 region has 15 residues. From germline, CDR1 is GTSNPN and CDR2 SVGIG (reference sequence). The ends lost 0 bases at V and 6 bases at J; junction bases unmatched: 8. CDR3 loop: CAWSVGQGVLAEAFF. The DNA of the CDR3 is TGTGCCTGGAGTGTGGGACAGGGTGTTTTGGCTGAAGCTTTCTTT.

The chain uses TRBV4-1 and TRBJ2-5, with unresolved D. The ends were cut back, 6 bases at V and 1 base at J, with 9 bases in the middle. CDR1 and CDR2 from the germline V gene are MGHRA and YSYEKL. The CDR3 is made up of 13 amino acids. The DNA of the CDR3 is TGCGCCAGCAGGCTCGACTCCCAAGAGACCCAGTACTTC. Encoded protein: CASRLDSQETQYF.

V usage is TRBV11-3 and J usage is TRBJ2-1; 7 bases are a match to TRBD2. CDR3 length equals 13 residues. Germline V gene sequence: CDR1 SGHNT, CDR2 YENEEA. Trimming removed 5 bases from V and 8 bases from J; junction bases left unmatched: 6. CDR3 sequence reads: CASSPGEGDEQFF. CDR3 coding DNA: TGTGCCAGCAGCCCTGGGGAGGGCGATGAGCAGTTCTTC.

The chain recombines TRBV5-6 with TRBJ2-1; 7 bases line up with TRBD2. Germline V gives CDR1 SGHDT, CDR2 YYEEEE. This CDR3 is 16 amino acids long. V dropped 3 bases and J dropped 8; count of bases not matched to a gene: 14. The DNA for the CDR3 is TGTGCCAGCAGCTCACCCCGGGACTACCCAAACGATGAGCAGTTCTTC. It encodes CASSSPRDYPNDEQFF.

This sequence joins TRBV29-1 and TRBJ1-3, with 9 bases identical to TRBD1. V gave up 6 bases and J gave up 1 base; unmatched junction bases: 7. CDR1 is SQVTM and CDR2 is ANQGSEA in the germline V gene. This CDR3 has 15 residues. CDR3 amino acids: CSVSGTGPSGNTIYF. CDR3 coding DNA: TGCAGCGTGTCCGGGACAGGGCCTTCTGGAAACACCATATATTTT.

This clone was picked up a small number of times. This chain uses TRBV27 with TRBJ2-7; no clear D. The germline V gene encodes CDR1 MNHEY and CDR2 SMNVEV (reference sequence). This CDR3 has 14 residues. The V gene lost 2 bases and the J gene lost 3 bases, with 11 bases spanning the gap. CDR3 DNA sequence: TGTGCCAGCAGTTTAGGCGGCAATATCTACGAGCAGTACTTC. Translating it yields CASSLGGNIYEQYF.

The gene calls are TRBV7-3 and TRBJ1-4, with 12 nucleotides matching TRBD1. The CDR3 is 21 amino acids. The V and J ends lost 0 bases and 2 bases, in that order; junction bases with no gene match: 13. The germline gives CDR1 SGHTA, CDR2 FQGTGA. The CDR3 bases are TGTGCCAGCAGCTTAACGTTCCTGATAGGGACAGGGGGCGATACTAATGAAAAACTGTTTTTT. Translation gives CASSLTFLIGTGGDTNEKLFF.

The CDR3 spells CATRGGANTEAFF. As DNA, the CDR3 is TGTGCCACAAGAGGGGGCGCGAACACTGAAGCTTTCTTT. This chain uses TRBV10-3 with TRBJ1-1; 7 bases line up with TRBD1. CDR3 size: 13 residues. In germline, CDR1 is ENHRY, CDR2 SYGVKD. V lost 10 bases and J lost 1; bases outside the gene matches: 6.

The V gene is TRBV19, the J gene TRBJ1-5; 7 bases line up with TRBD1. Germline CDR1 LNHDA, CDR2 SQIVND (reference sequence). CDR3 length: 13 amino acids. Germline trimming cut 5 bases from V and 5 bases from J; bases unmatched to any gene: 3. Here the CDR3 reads CASSGTADQPQHF. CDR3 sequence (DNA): TGTGCCAGTAGTGGGACAGCTGATCAGCCCCAGCATTTT.